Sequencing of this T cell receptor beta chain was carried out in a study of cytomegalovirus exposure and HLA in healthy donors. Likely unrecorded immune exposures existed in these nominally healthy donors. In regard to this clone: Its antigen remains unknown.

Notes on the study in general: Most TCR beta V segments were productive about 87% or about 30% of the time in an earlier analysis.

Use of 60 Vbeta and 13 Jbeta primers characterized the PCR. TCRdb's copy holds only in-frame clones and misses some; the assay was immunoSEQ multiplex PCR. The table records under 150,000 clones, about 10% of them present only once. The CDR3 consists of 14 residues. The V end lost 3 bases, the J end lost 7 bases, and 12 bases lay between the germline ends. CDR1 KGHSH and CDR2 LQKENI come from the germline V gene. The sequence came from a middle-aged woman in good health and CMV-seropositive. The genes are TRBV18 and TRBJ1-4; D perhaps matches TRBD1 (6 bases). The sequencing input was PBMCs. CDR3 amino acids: CASSPQQGAEKLFF. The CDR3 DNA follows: TGTGCCAGCTCACCGCAACAGGGCGCTGAAAAACTGTTTTTT.